The 14 T cell receptor beta chains presented below share a single source sample, sequenced in a study of monozygotic twins with inflammatory bowel disease. TCRdb processed the 5' RACE reads again and assigns one entry to each CDR3 protein, with no DNA. Its table records roughly 90,000 distinct CDR3 sequences. Material: blood. The receptors come from a human donor with ulcerative colitis or Crohn's disease, or a healthy co-twin of an affected twin (not recorded which).

The chain couples TRBV7-2 to TRBJ1-2. The CDR3 length is 15 residues. Germline CDR1 SGHTA, CDR2 FQGNSA. The CDR3 reads CASSLGAETRYGYTF.

The rearrangement links TRBV5-1 to TRBJ1-2. This CDR3 is 13 amino acids long. Germline V gene lookup returns CDR1 SGHRS and CDR2 YFSETQ. The CDR3 is CASSLDTSAGYTF. Looking up the rest from reference TRBV5-1 and TRBJ1-2 gives the full variable domain: KAGVTQTPRYLIKTRGQQVTLSCSPISGHRSVSWYQQTPGQGLQFLFEYFSETQRNKGNFPGRFSGRQFSNSRSEMNVSTLELGDSALYLCASSLDTSAGYTFGSGTRLTVV.

Here the CDR3 reads CASSYSRPSRARGGYTF. The rearrangement uses TRBV6-5 and TRBJ1-2; the D call from TCRdb, TRBD1, cannot be confirmed without DNA. The CDR3 runs 17 residues. Germline-derived CDR1 and CDR2 are MNHEY and SVGAGI.

The chain uses TRBV5-1 and TRBJ2-1. Germline V gene sequence: CDR1 SGHRS, CDR2 YFSETQ. The CDR3 is 16 amino acids. The chain's CDR3 is CASSLARGSSYNEQFF.

The chain uses TRBV7-2 and TRBJ2-5. CDR3 length equals 13 residues. The germline gives CDR1 SGHTA, CDR2 FQGNSA. CDR3 residues: CASSLVGLETQYF.

V usage is TRBV29-1 and J usage is TRBJ2-7; the D call of TRBD1 rests on TCRdb alone, since no DNA is present to check it. CDR1 and CDR2 (germline): SQVTM, ANQGSEA. This CDR3 is 12 amino acids long. CDR3: CSVVGDTYEQYF.

The chain recombines TRBV10-3 with TRBJ1-2. Germline V gene data show CDR1 as ENHRY and CDR2 as SYGVKD. CDR3 length equals 13 residues. This CDR3 reads CATTDRDSRGYTF.

Here the CDR3 reads CATRTGFTDTQYF. The chain has TRBV27 and TRBJ2-3; TCRdb gives TRBD1 as the D gene, but with no DNA this cannot be confirmed. CDR1 and CDR2 from the germline V gene are MNHEY and SMNVEV (reference sequence). The CDR3 has 13 amino acids.

The chain carries TRBV28 and TRBJ1-2. This CDR3 is built from 15 residues. The germline CDR1 and CDR2 sequences are MDHEN and SYDVKM. CDR3 region: CASSLVGAHNYGYTF.

The CDR3 here is CASSYRGNTEAFF. The chain is built from TRBV7-9 and TRBJ1-1; the TRBD1 assignment by TCRdb is unverifiable without DNA. Germline assignment: CDR1 SEHNR and CDR2 FQNEAQ (reference sequence). The CDR3 runs to 13 residues.

The chain uses TRBV5-1 and TRBJ1-1. From germline, CDR1 is SGHRS and CDR2 YFSETQ. The CDR3 sequence is 13 residues long. This chain's CDR3 is CASSWVGNTEAFF.

The CDR3 loop is CASSFQGTESPLHF. The chain has TRBV7-2 and TRBJ1-6; absent DNA, TCRdb's TRBD1 call cannot be checked. The length of the CDR3 is 14 residues. Germline CDR1 and CDR2: SGHTA and FQGNSA.

The rearrangement joins TRBV27 to TRBJ1-1; without DNA, the TCRdb call of TRBD1 cannot be checked. Germline V gene data show CDR1 as MNHEY and CDR2 as SMNVEV (reference sequence). This CDR3 contains 14 residues. The CDR3 region is CASRLQGAGTEAFF.

The chain carries TRBV5-4 and TRBJ1-6; TCRdb returns TRBD1, unconfirmable since there is no DNA. The CDR3 spans 14 residues. Per germline, CDR1 SGHNT and CDR2 YYREEE (reference sequence). The CDR3 sequence is CASSPGGGNSPLHF.